The rows below give T cell receptor beta chains drawn from one sample of a study of blood T cell repertoires in COVID-19. Method: immunoSEQ multiplex PCR; TCRdb's copy keeps in-frame clones and lacks some. The table lists roughly 250,000 clones, around 85% of them singletons, with 0.7% to 1% in the top ten. The sample was peripheral blood. The receptors stem from a human donor with COVID-19, enrolled during active disease. The donor label of this sample is uncertain. CDR3s include the opening cysteine and the closing phenylalanine or tryptophan. A D gene is named only where the DNA matches it firmly. Rows may omit the clone size; those that give it use once, few, many or a size class.

j_call clone_size d_call v_call cdr3_aa cdr3_nt
TRBJ2-7 NA TRBD1 TRBV10-3 CAISEIRQGARGYEQYF TGTGCCATCAGTGAAATTCGACAGGGGGCGAGAGGCTACGAGCAGTACTTC
TRBJ1-1 once NA TRBV28 CASRRRRATNTEAFF TGTGCCTCCCGTAGGAGGCGGGCGACGAACACTGAAGCTTTCTTT
TRBJ2-1 once NA TRBV7-2 CASNRIQGNEQFF TGTGCCAGCAACCGGATACAGGGTAATGAGCAGTTCTTC
TRBJ2-7 NA NA TRBV10-3 CAIRGPGSGYEQYF TGTGCCATCAGGGGTCCGGGTTCGGGATACGAGCAGTACTTC
TRBJ2-5 NA TRBD2 TRBV5-1 CASSLARQGLAGSQETQYF TGCGCCAGCAGCTTGGCCCGGCAGGGACTAGCGGGTAGCCAAGAGACCCAGTACTTC
TRBJ1-5 NA NA TRBV2 CASREEEEQPQHF TGTGCCAGCCGGGAAGAGGAGGAGCAGCCCCAGCATTTT
TRBJ1-2 NA TRBD1 TRBV6-5 CASRGQGARDGYTF TGTGCCAGCAGAGGACAGGGGGCTAGAGATGGCTACACCTTC
TRBJ1-2 NA NA TRBV6-5 CASSYPGNYGYTF TGTGCCAGCAGTTATCCAGGGAACTATGGCTACACCTTC
TRBJ2-7 NA NA TRBV19 CASTPSRAGDEQYF TGTGCCAGTACCCCAAGTCGTGCAGGGGACGAGCAGTACTTC
TRBJ2-7 NA NA TRBV5-6 CASSLWTVYEQYF TGTGCCAGCAGCTTGTGGACAGTCTACGAGCAGTACTTC
TRBJ2-6 NA NA TRBV10-3 CAISGDISGANVLTF TGTGCCATCAGTGGGGACATCTCTGGGGCCAACGTCCTGACTTTC
TRBJ2-7 NA NA TRBV21-1 CASSKVGVSGRASYEQYF TGTGCCAGCAGCAAAGTTGGGGTTAGCGGGAGGGCTTCCTACGAGCAGTACTTC
TRBJ1-4 NA NA TRBV5-6 CASILRAGNEKLFF TGTGCCAGCATACTCAGGGCCGGTAATGAAAAACTGTTTTTT
TRBJ2-3 once TRBD2 TRBV25-1 CASSNPSGAITDTQYF TGTGCCAGCAGTAACCCTAGCGGAGCTATCACAGATACGCAGTATTTT
TRBJ2-7 NA NA TRBV28 CASSPPGLGLYEQYF TGTGCCAGCAGTCCCCCGGGACTGGGGCTCTACGAGCAGTACTTC
TRBJ2-7 NA NA TRBV5-4 CASSADSYYEQYF TGTGCCAGCAGCGCCGATTCCTACTACGAGCAGTACTTC
TRBJ2-5 NA NA TRBV3-1/TRBV3-2 CASSQGDSQETQYF TGTGCCAGCAGCCAAGGAGACAGCCAAGAGACCCAGTACTTC
TRBJ1-1 NA NA TRBV5-1 CASTVGAINTEAFF TGCGCCAGCACCGTGGGGGCGATTAACACTGAAGCTTTCTTT
TRBJ2-1 NA NA TRBV7-3 CASSSLQGNEQFF TGTGCCAGCAGCTCGCTACAGGGCAATGAGCAGTTCTTC
TRBJ2-3 NA NA TRBV5-1 CASSPEGGGPLSTDTQYF TGCGCCAGCAGCCCGGAGGGGGGAGGGCCTTTGAGCACAGATACGCAGTATTTT
TRBJ2-5 NA NA TRBV12-3/TRBV12-4 CASGAGETQYF TGTGCCAGCGGGGCGGGGGAGACCCAGTACTTC
TRBJ1-6 once NA TRBV10-2 CASRAIRGGAYNSPLHF TGCGCCAGCAGGGCCATCCGGGGGGGCGCCTATAATTCACCCCTCCACTTT